Each of the 26 T cell receptor beta chains below was sequenced from the same sample in a study of preoperative IRX-2 immunotherapy in early breast cancer. Described treatment: preoperative locoregional IRX-2 cytokine immunotherapy. Sequencing used immunoSEQ multiplex PCR; TCRdb keeps in-frame clones, though not all of them. Among 55,000 to 70,000 clones listed, approximately 93% were seen once. The specimen was collected from a patient treated with IRX-2 immunotherapy. The receptors were gathered from a human donor with breast cancer.

This chain links TRBV4-3 with TRBJ1-3, with D maybe TRBD1 (5 bases). The CDR3 spans 17 residues. Between the trimmed V and J ends, which lost 4 bases and 0 bases, there was a span of 16 bases. CDR1 and CDR2 from the germline V gene are LGHNA and YSLEER. In DNA form, the CDR3 reads TGCGCCAGCAGCCGAGGCCCCGACAGTTTCTCTGGAAACACCATATATTTT. This gives the protein CASSRGPDSFSGNTIYF.

The chain links TRBV14 to TRBJ1-4; D is perhaps TRBD1 (5 bases). CDR1 and CDR2 (germline): SGHDN, FVKESK. The CDR3 spans 17 residues. V was pared by 2 bases and J by 4 bases, with 17 bases between. CDR3 DNA: TGTGCCAGCAGCCAATCGAGGGGAACAGGCGTTAATGAAAAACTGTTTTTT. It encodes CASSQSRGTGVNEKLFF. The whole variable domain, filled in from reference TRBV14 and TRBJ1-4, reads EAGVTQFPSHSVIEKGQTVTLRCDPISGHDNLYWYRRVMGKEIKFLLHFVKESKQDESGMPNNRFLAERTGGTYSTLKVQPAELEDSGVYFCASSQSRGTGVNEKLFFGSGTQLSVL.

This chain connects TRBV27 to TRBJ1-1, with a possible D match to TRBD1 (5 bases). The CDR3 loop spans 16 amino acids. The V gene's germline CDR1 is MNHEY and CDR2 SMNVEV (reference sequence). Trimming removed 1 base from V and 6 bases from J, with 18 bases in between. The chain's CDR3 is CASSLWDGLGYSEAFF. In DNA, the CDR3 is TGTGCCAGCAGTTTATGGGACGGCTTGGGTTACTCTGAAGCTTTCTTT.

The chain couples TRBV7-9 to TRBJ1-2; D is undetermined. Germline-derived CDR1 and CDR2 are SEHNR and FQNEAQ (reference sequence). V lost 2 bases and J lost 4, with 8 bases in between. The CDR3 length is 13 residues. The CDR3 nucleotides are TGTGCCAGCAGCTTATTAGTGGGCTATGGCTACACCTTC. It translates to CASSLLVGYGYTF.

The chain combines TRBV5-8 with TRBJ2-7; D is perhaps TRBD1 (5 bases). The CDR3 sequence is 15 residues long. Looked up from germline, CDR1 is SGHTS and CDR2 is YDEGEE. The V end lost 2 bases, the J end lost 7 bases, and 19 bases lay between the germline ends. CDR3 loop: CASSFGHTRVWEQYF. DNA for the CDR3: TGTGCCAGCAGCTTTGGACACACCCGGGTATGGGAGCAGTACTTC.

This clone came up once. The gene calls are TRBV6-5 and TRBJ1-2, with D possibly matching TRBD1 (6 bases). V lost 8 bases and J lost 3, with 10 bases in between. The CDR3 sequence is 12 residues long. Germline values: CDR1 MNHEY, CDR2 SVGAGI. The CDR3 sequence is CASARGDYGYTF. In DNA form, the CDR3 reads TGTGCCAGCGCTAGGGGGGACTATGGCTACACCTTC.

The gene calls are TRBV14 and TRBJ2-5; the D call may be TRBD1 or TRBD2 (6 bases each). The CDR3 runs to 18 residues. Germline CDR1 and CDR2: SGHDN and FVKESK. The V end lost 1 base, the J end lost 2 bases, and 20 bases lay between the germline ends. Here the CDR3 DNA reads TGTGCCAGCAGCCAAGTTAAGGGGGGAATAATTTCACAAGAGACCCAGTACTTC. Protein sequence: CASSQVKGGIISQETQYF.

DNA of the CDR3: TGTGCCAGCAGTGAGGAGGGTTTGAAAAACATTCAGTACTTC. As protein: CASSEEGLKNIQYF. V gene TRBV2 combines with J gene TRBJ2-4, with D possibly TRBD2 on 6 matching bases. The CDR3 covers 14 residues. Trimming stripped 3 bases from V and 4 bases from J, with 10 bases between. Germline lookup yields CDR1 SNHLY and CDR2 FYNNEI. The entire variable domain, with the rest obtained from reference TRBV2 and TRBJ2-4, is as follows: EPEVTQTPSHQVTQMGQEVILRCVPISNHLYFYWYRQILGQKVEFLVSFYNNEISEKSEIFDDQFSVERPDGSNFTLKIRSTKLEDSAMYFCASSEEGLKNIQYFGAGTRLSVL.

The chain is built from TRBV5-1 and TRBJ2-7; D gene ambiguous. The germline V gene has CDR1 SGHRS and CDR2 YFSETQ. CDR3 size: 14 residues. Trimming shortened V by 0 bases and J by 2 bases, and 9 bases separated the two germline ends. The CDR3 is CASSLGGLPYEQYF. The CDR3 DNA sequence: TGCGCCAGCAGCTTGGGGGGTCTTCCCTACGAGCAGTACTTC. The variable domain in full, with the rest retrieved from reference TRBV5-1 and TRBJ2-7, is KAGVTQTPRYLIKTRGQQVTLSCSPISGHRSVSWYQQTPGQGLQFLFEYFSETQRNKGNFPGRFSGRQFSNSRSEMNVSTLELGDSALYLCASSLGGLPYEQYFGPGTRLTVT.

V usage is TRBV7-2 and J usage is TRBJ2-1, with D hard to call. The V end lost 5 bases, the J end lost 2 bases, and 7 bases lay between the germline ends. Looked up from germline, CDR1 is SGHTA and CDR2 is FQGNSA. CDR3 size: 13 residues. The CDR3: CASSQDAYNEQFF. In nucleotides, the CDR3 is TGTGCCAGCAGCCAGGACGCCTACAATGAGCAGTTCTTC.

The V and J genes are TRBV23-1 and TRBJ1-2; 10 nucleotides agree with TRBD1. TRBV23-1 is classed as an ORF, of uncertain function. The CDR3 covers 14 residues. Trimming cost V 9 bases and J 7 bases; bases outside gene matches: 11. Written as DNA, the CDR3 is TGCGCCAGGATCCCGGACAGGGGGAAGGCTGGCTACACCTTC. It translates to CARIPDRGKAGYTF.

The V and J genes are TRBV5-1 and TRBJ1-5; 12 bases line up with TRBD1. This CDR3 comprises 15 residues. The V segment lost 4 bases and the J segment 6 bases; nucleotides outside the gene matches: 5. Looked up from germline, CDR1 is SGHRS and CDR2 is YFSETQ. CDR3 region: CASSRGTGGRQPQHF. DNA for the CDR3: TGCGCCAGCAGCCGCGGGACAGGGGGCCGTCAGCCCCAGCATTTT.

This chain links TRBV4-3 with TRBJ2-1; maybe TRBD2 (6 bases). The V gene's germline CDR1 is LGHNA and CDR2 YSLEER. The CDR3 extends over 15 amino acids. Trimming shortened V by 4 bases and J by 1 base, and 11 bases separated the two germline ends. The CDR3, as DNA: TGCGCCAGCAGCCGAGGCCGGGGGTCCTACAATGAGCAGTTCTTC. Translated, it gives CASSRGRGSYNEQFF.

The genes are TRBV7-6 and TRBJ2-3, with 7 bases that match TRBD2. The CDR3 length is 15 residues. V shed 1 base and J 4 bases; nucleotides not matched to a gene: 5. CDR1 and CDR2 from the germline V gene are SGHVS and FNYEAQ. Here the CDR3 reads CASSLGEGTADTQYF. As DNA, the CDR3 is TGTGCCAGCAGCTTAGGGGAGGGGACGGCAGATACGCAGTATTTT. Drawing the rest from reference TRBV7-6 and TRBJ2-3, the complete variable domain is GAGVSQSPRYKVTKRGQDVALRCDPISGHVSLYWYRQALGQGPEFLTYFNYEAQQDKSGLPNDRFSAERPEGSISTLTIQRTEQRDSAMYRCASSLGEGTADTQYFGPGTRLTVL.

V gene TRBV5-1 combines with J gene TRBJ2-3; tentative D call: TRBD1 (5 bases). Trimming cost V 4 bases and J 1 base, with 10 bases left between them. Germline V gene data show CDR1 as SGHRS and CDR2 as YFSETQ. The CDR3 has 14 amino acids. Written as DNA, the CDR3 is TGCGCCAGCAGCGGGATAGGGGGCACAGATACGCAGTATTTT. Amino acid sequence: CASSGIGGTDTQYF.

The chain has TRBV7-2 and TRBJ2-3; D not certain. In germline, CDR1 is SGHTA, CDR2 FQGNSA. Deletions cut 0 bases from V and 0 bases from J, with 10 bases between. The CDR3 loop spans 16 amino acids. The CDR3 sequence is CASSLALQRSTDTQYF. CDR3 DNA sequence: TGTGCCAGCAGCTTAGCGTTGCAGCGTAGCACAGATACGCAGTATTTT.

This clone was observed a handful of times. The genes are TRBV7-3 and TRBJ2-1; D gene unclear. Germline V gene lookup returns CDR1 SGHTA and CDR2 FQGTGA. Trimming pared 4 bases from V and 0 bases from J, leaving 10 bases between. CDR3 size: 15 residues. CDR3 in amino acids: CASSSWAASYNEQFF. CDR3 sequence (DNA): TGTGCCAGCAGCTCTTGGGCAGCCTCCTACAATGAGCAGTTCTTC.

The chain has TRBV7-8 and TRBJ2-2; D assignment may be TRBD1 or TRBD2 (5 bases each). Trimming removed 0 bases from V and 7 bases from J, with 15 bases in between. Germline assignment: CDR1 SGHVS and CDR2 FQNEAQ. This CDR3 is built from 16 residues. CDR3 DNA: TGTGCCAGCAGCTTAGCGGGGCGGGTAGGAATCGGGGAGCTGTTTTTT. It yields the protein CASSLAGRVGIGELFF.

The genes are TRBV7-6 and TRBJ1-1; D gene unclear. V lost 2 bases to trimming and J lost 2 bases, with 12 bases between them. In germline, CDR1 is SGHVS, CDR2 FNYEAQ. The CDR3 length is 15 residues. The CDR3 DNA follows: TGTGCCAGCAGCTTAAAGCCCGACCCAAACACTGAAGCTTTCTTT. Translation gives CASSLKPDPNTEAFF.

The chain employs TRBV19 and TRBJ2-1, with D hard to call. V gave up 3 bases and J gave up 6 bases, with 9 bases separating them. This CDR3 has 13 residues. Germline V lookup: CDR1 LNHDA, CDR2 SQIVND (reference sequence). The CDR3 sequence is CASSMVTINEQFF. CDR3 DNA: TGTGCCAGTAGTATGGTAACTATCAATGAGCAGTTCTTC.

The J gene is TRBJ2-7, the V gene TRBV2; 7 bases agree with TRBD2. V shed 7 bases, J shed 1 base, and the junction held 31 bases outside the gene matches. The CDR3 is 22 residues long. Germline loops: CDR1 SNHLY, CDR2 FYNNEI. CDR3 coding DNA: TGTGCCAGCACCCCGACTGGGGGAACCGGGACTACCCGAGGAGATAGATCCTACGAGCAGTACTTC. Translating it yields CASTPTGGTGTTRGDRSYEQYF.

The chain is built from TRBV11-3 and TRBJ2-3; TRBD1 is a possible D gene (6 bases). Trimming took 5 bases from V and 3 from J, leaving 9 bases between them. This CDR3 has 13 amino acids. CDR1 is SGHNT and CDR2 is YENEEA in the germline V gene. Here the CDR3 reads CASSLQGTDTQYF. CDR3 bases: TGTGCCAGCAGCCTACAGGGTACAGATACGCAGTATTTT.

V usage is TRBV2 and J usage is TRBJ2-2; TRBD2 agrees at 16 bases. The CDR3 contains 19 residues. CDR1 is SNHLY and CDR2 is FYNNEI in the germline V gene. V dropped 4 bases and J dropped 2; count of bases not matched to a gene: 7. CDR3 nucleotide sequence: TGTGCCAGCAGTGCTTGGGGACTAGCGGGAGGGCCCAACACCGGGGAGCTGTTTTTT. The encoded protein is CASSAWGLAGGPNTGELFF. The whole variable domain, remainder taken from reference TRBV2 and TRBJ2-2, is EPEVTQTPSHQVTQMGQEVILRCVPISNHLYFYWYRQILGQKVEFLVSFYNNEISEKSEIFDDQFSVERPDGSNFTLKIRSTKLEDSAMYFCASSAWGLAGGPNTGELFFGEGSRLTVL.

J is TRBJ2-3 and V is TRBV7-2; 14 nucleotides match TRBD2. This CDR3 region has 16 residues. The germline gives CDR1 SGHTA, CDR2 FQGNSA. V was pared by 5 bases and J by 5 bases, with 6 bases of the junction left unmatched. CDR3 sequence: CASSRRLAGGGDTQYF. DNA of the CDR3: TGTGCCAGCAGCCGAAGACTAGCGGGGGGGGGAGATACGCAGTATTTT.

The DNA for the CDR3 is TGTGCCAGCAGATATCCAGGACATGGTTCCTACGAGCAGTACTTC. Amino acid sequence: CASRYPGHGSYEQYF. J is TRBJ2-7 and V is TRBV7-3; a possible D gene is TRBD1 (5 bases). V was shortened by 6 bases and J by 1 base, with 16 bases between the two germline ends. The germline V gene encodes CDR1 SGHTA and CDR2 FQGTGA. The CDR3 length is 15 residues.

The chain joins TRBV28 to TRBJ1-1; weak D call: TRBD1 (5 bases). There are 16 residues in the CDR3. V gave up 4 bases and J gave up 5 bases, with 20 bases separating them. Germline loops: CDR1 MDHEN, CDR2 SYDVKM. Here the CDR3 DNA reads TGTGCCAGCAGTTCCCGGCGGGGGGTTGCGGAGACTGAAGCTTTCTTT. Amino acid sequence: CASSSRRGVAETEAFF.